Listed below are T cell receptor beta chains from one sample, sequenced in a study of T cell responses to AZD1222 COVID-19 vaccine. This table comes from immunoSEQ multiplex PCR, and its TCRdb copy is limited to in-frame clones, with some not included. The table has about 150,000 clones, around 91% seen once. This sample comprised peripheral blood, obtained 28 days after the second AZD1222 dose. The origin of the receptors is an adult who received the AZD1222 COVID-19 vaccine. Each CDR3 is given with its conserved first and last residue. The D gene is left open where the match is weak. Clone size is stated in some rows and not others, as once, few, many or a class when expanded.

V gene	J gene	clone size	D gene	CDR3 DNA	CDR3 protein
TRBV27	TRBJ2-3	.	TRBD2	TGTGCCAGCAGTAGGCATCGGGCCCTGAGCGGGGCTTCTACCGCAGATACGCAGTATTTT	CASSRHRALSGASTADTQYF
TRBV7-9	TRBJ2-1	.	TRBD1	TGTGCCAGCAGCTCTAGGGGACAGGGGACGGTTTACAATGAGCAGTTCTTC	CASSSRGQGTVYNEQFF
TRBV5-1	TRBJ1-4	.	.	TGCGCCAGCAGCTTGGGATCAAATTCGAGGCCGGCGGGTGAAAAACTGTTTTTT	CASSLGSNSRPAGEKLFF
TRBV30	TRBJ1-5	.	.	TGTGCCTGGAGTGTGGGCAGCAATCAGCCCCAGCATTTT	CAWSVGSNQPQHF
TRBV30	TRBJ2-7	.	TRBD1	TGTGCCTGGAGTCTCGGCCGGGACAGGGGGCAGTACTTC	CAWSLGRDRGQYF
TRBV4-1	TRBJ1-1	.	TRBD1	TGCGCCAGCAGCCAAGTATCTTGGACAGGGTTCACTGAAGCTTTCTTT	CASSQVSWTGFTEAFF
TRBV19	TRBJ2-1	.	.	TGTGCCAGTAGTATATCCGGGGGCTCCTACAATGAGCAGTTCTTC	CASSISGGSYNEQFF
TRBV30	TRBJ2-7	.	.	TGTGCCTGGTCGTCAGGGCGAGGGACCGACGAGCAGTACTTC	CAWSSGRGTDEQYF
TRBV7-2	TRBJ1-2	.	.	TGTGCCAGCAGCTTCCGACAGGATGGCTACACCTTC	CASSFRQDGYTF
TRBV9	TRBJ2-5	.	.	TGTGCCAGCAGCAGATCCGGACTATGGGAGACCCAGTACTTC	CASSRSGLWETQYF
TRBV28	TRBJ2-4	once	TRBD1	TGTGCCAGCAATGGAGACAGGGGTCAGGTGAAAAACATTCAGTACTTC	CASNGDRGQVKNIQYF
TRBV28	TRBJ1-2	.	.	TGTGCCAGCAGTGAACAGGATCGTAATGGCTACACCTTC	CASSEQDRNGYTF
TRBV10-1	TRBJ2-7	.	TRBD1	TGCGCCAGCAGTGAGGGACAGGCCTACGAGCAGTACTTC	CASSEGQAYEQYF
TRBV11-3	TRBJ2-1	.	.	TGTGCCAGCAGCTTAGACCTAATGGGGAATGAGCAGTTCTTC	CASSLDLMGNEQFF
TRBV7-9	TRBJ1-3	.	.	TGTGCCAGCAGCTTAGACAGGGCAGGAATCACCATATATTTT	CASSLDRAGITIYF
TRBV6-5	TRBJ2-1	once	.	TGTGCCAGTTGCCGGCAAGAGGGAGTGGGTGAGCAGTTCTTC	CASCRQEGVGEQFF
TRBV11-2	TRBJ2-7	.	TRBD1	TGTGCCAGCAGCTTAGGATCCGGGACAGCCTACGAGCAGTACTTC	CASSLGSGTAYEQYF
TRBV6-4	TRBJ2-7	.	.	TGTGCCAGCAGTGAGGGACCTTCCTACGAGCAGTACTTC	CASSEGPSYEQYF
TRBV4-2	TRBJ1-2	few	.	TGTGCCAGCAGCCCTGAGAGAGGGGGACCTGGGGGCTACACCTTC	CASSPERGGPGGYTF
TRBV5-6	TRBJ1-2	.	.	TGTGCCAGCAGCTTGTTCGGGGCAAATCCCTCTAACTATGGCTACACCTTC	CASSLFGANPSNYGYTF
TRBV7-3	TRBJ1-1	.	TRBD1	TGTGCCAGCAGCTCCACAGGGGCGTTAGGACGCACTGAAGCTTTCTTT	CASSSTGALGRTEAFF
TRBV5-5	TRBJ1-1	.	.	TGTGCCAGCAGCTTGGGGACACCGAACCTAGAAGCTTTCTTT	CASSLGTPNLEAFF
TRBV2	TRBJ1-2	.	.	TGTGCCAGCAGCAATCCAGGGGATTCTAACTATGGCTACACCTTC	CASSNPGDSNYGYTF
TRBV7-2	TRBJ1-1	.	.	TGTGCCAGCAGCTCTAGGGGGAGAAGCACTGAAGCTTTCTTT	CASSSRGRSTEAFF
TRBV28	TRBJ1-2	.	.	TGTGCCAGCAGTCCACTAAGCTATGGCTACACCTTC	CASSPLSYGYTF
TRBV7-9	TRBJ2-5	.	TRBD1	TGTGCCAGCAGCTTAGGCAGCAGGACAGGGCAAGAGACCCAGTACTTC	CASSLGSRTGQETQYF
TRBV28	TRBJ2-7	once	TRBD2	TGTGCCAGCTGGCCCGGGGGCGGGGGGTTCTACGAGCAGTACTTC	CASWPGGGGFYEQYF
TRBV9	TRBJ1-4	.	.	TGTGCCAGCAGCGCAAGAGGGGTTGGGCGTGGTGAAAAACTGTTTTTT	CASSARGVGRGEKLFF
TRBV6-5	TRBJ1-2	.	.	TGTGCCAGCTTCACGGGGGGGCGCTGGGGCTACACCTTC	CASFTGGRWGYTF
TRBV28	TRBJ1-2	.	.	TGTGCCAGCAGTTTCAAGACAATATATGGCTACACCTTC	CASSFKTIYGYTF
TRBV28	TRBJ2-3	few	TRBD2	TGTGTTAGCTGCGGGAGGGCCGGAGTTAGGCAGTATTTT	CVSCGRAGVRQYF
TRBV6-5	TRBJ1-3	.	.	TGTGCCAGCACATCCGGAAACACCATATATTTT	CASTSGNTIYF
TRBV6-2/TRBV6-3	TRBJ1-2	.	.	TGTGCCAGCAGTTACATTCCAAACTATGGCTACACCTTC	CASSYIPNYGYTF
TRBV20-1	TRBJ2-5	.	.	TGCAGTGCTAGAGATCGGGAGACCCAGTACTTC	CSARDRETQYF
TRBV28	TRBJ1-6	.	.	TGTGCCAGCAGTTCGGCCAGGGTTTATAATTCACCCCTCCACTTT	CASSSARVYNSPLHF
TRBV10-3	TRBJ1-2	.	TRBD1	TGTGCCATCAGTGAGTCGAGAGGACAGGGGCTCTATGGCTACACCTTC	CAISESRGQGLYGYTF
TRBV28	TRBJ1-1	.	.	TGTGCCAGCAGTCGAGGGGGGTTGAACACTGAAGCTTTCTTT	CASSRGGLNTEAFF
TRBV6-6	TRBJ1-2	.	.	TGTGCCAGCAGAAGAGACAGGACGGACTATGGCTACACCTTC	CASRRDRTDYGYTF
TRBV28	TRBJ1-3	.	.	TGTGCCAGCTGGGGGGATGGAAACACCATATATTTT	CASWGDGNTIYF
TRBV19	TRBJ2-3	.	.	TGTGCCAGTAGCAAAGAGACAGAGGGCACAGATACGCAGTATTTT	CASSKETEGTDTQYF
TRBV28	TRBJ2-2	.	TRBD2	TGTGCCAGCAGTTTAGGATCCCCCCAGTTCCGGCGGCTAGCGGGACGCACCGGGGAGCTGTTTTTT	CASSLGSPQFRRLAGRTGELFF
TRBV3-1/TRBV3-2	TRBJ2-5	.	.	TGTGCCAGCAGCCAAGACACAGGGATGCGGGAGACCCAGTACTTC	CASSQDTGMRETQYF
TRBV4-3	TRBJ2-7	once	TRBD2	TGCGCCAGCAGCCAAGATATAGCGGGAGGCCTTTACGAGCAGTACTTC	CASSQDIAGGLYEQYF
TRBV10-2	TRBJ1-2	.	.	TGCGCCAGCAGTCCAGACAGGACCCCTAACTATGGCTACACCTTC	CASSPDRTPNYGYTF
TRBV28	TRBJ1-1	.	.	TGTGCCAGCAGTCCGATGAACACTGAAGCTTTCTTT	CASSPMNTEAFF
TRBV7-2	TRBJ2-7	.	TRBD1	TGTGCCAGCAGCCTTCAACCAGGGGGCTCCGGAATCGGTCAGTACTTC	CASSLQPGGSGIGQYF